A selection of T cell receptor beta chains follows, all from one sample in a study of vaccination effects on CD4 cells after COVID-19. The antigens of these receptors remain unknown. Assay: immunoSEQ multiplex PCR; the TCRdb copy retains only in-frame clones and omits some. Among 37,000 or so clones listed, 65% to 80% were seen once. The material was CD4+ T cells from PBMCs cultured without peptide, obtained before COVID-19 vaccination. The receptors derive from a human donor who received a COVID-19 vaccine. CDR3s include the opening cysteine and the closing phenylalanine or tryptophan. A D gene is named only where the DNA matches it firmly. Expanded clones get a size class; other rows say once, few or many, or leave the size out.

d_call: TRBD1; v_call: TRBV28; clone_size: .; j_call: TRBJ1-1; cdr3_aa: CASSQQGRNTEAFF; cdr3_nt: TGTGCCAGCAGTCAACAGGGGAGAAACACTGAAGCTTTCTTT
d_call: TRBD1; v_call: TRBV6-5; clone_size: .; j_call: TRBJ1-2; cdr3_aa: CASSWDRGVGYTF; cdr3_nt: TGTGCCAGCAGTTGGGACAGGGGCGTGGGCTACACCTTC
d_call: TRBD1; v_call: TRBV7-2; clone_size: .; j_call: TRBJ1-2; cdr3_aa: CASSPLTGEVRSGYTF; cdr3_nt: TGTGCCAGCAGCCCCCTTACAGGGGAGGTTCGGAGTGGCTACACCTTC
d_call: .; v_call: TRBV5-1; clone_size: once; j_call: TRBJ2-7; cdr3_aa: CASRSRNVGGYEQYF; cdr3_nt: TGCGCCAGCAGAAGCCGTAACGTGGGCGGGTACGAGCAGTACTTC
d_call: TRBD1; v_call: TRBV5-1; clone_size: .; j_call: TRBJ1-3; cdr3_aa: CASSPDRSSGNTIYF; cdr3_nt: TGCGCCAGCAGCCCGGACAGGAGCTCTGGAAACACCATATATTTT
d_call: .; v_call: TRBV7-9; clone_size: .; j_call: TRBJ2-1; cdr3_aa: CASSLDRYNEQFF; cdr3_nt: TGTGCCAGCAGCTTAGACCGGTACAATGAGCAGTTCTTC
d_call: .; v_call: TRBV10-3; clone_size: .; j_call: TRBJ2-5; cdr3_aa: CAISEWGVQDEYQETQYF; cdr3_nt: TGTGCCATCAGTGAGTGGGGAGTCCAAGACGAGTACCAAGAGACCCAGTACTTC
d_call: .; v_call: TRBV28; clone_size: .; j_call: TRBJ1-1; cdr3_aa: CASKGPRFDTEAFF; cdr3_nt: TGTGCCAGCAAGGGGCCGCGTTTCGACACTGAAGCTTTCTTT
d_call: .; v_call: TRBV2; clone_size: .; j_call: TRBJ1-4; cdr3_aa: CASRPDGGKLFF; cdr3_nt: TGTGCCAGCAGGCCCGATGGCGGGAAACTGTTTTTT
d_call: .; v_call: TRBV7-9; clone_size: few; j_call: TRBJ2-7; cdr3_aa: CASSLGVGLGGDEQYF; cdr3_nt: TGTGCCAGCAGCTTAGGGGTCGGACTGGGCGGGGACGAGCAGTACTTC
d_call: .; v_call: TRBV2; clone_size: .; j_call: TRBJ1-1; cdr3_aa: CASTQGENTEAFF; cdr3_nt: TGTGCCAGCACCCAAGGGGAGAACACTGAAGCTTTCTTT
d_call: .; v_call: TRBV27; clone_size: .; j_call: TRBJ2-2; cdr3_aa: CASSLGPHTGELFF; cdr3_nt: TGTGCCAGCAGCCTCGGACCTCACACCGGGGAGCTGTTTTTT
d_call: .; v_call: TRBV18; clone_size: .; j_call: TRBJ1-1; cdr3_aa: CASSPPQGRYTEAFF; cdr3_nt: TGTGCCAGCTCACCACCCCAGGGTAGGTACACTGAAGCTTTCTTT
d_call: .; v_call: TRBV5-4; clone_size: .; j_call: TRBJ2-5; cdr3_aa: CASSSGIARQETQYF; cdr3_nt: TGTGCCAGCAGCTCAGGGATTGCTCGCCAAGAGACCCAGTACTTC
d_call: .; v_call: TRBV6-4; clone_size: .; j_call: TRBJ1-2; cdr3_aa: CASSEGRHPTYGYTF; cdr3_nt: TGTGCCAGCAGTGAGGGGCGGCACCCCACCTATGGCTACACCTTC
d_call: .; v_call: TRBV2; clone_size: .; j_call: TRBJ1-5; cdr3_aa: CASSASHVSNQPQHF; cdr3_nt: TGTGCCAGCAGTGCTTCCCACGTTAGCAATCAGCCCCAGCATTTT
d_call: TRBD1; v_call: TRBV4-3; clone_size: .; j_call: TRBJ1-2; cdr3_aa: CASSQDPGQGLGYTF; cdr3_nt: TGCGCCAGCAGCCAAGACCCGGGACAGGGGCTTGGCTACACCTTC
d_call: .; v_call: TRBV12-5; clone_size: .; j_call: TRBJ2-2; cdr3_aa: CASGQQGLGTGELFF; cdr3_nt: TGTGCTAGTGGCCAACAGGGTTTGGGCACCGGGGAGCTGTTTTTT
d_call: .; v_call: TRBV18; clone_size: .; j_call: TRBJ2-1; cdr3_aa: CASSPRENEQFF; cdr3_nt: TGTGCCAGCTCACCAAGAGAGAATGAGCAGTTCTTC
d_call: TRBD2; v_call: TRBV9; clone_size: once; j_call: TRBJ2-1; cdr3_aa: CASSSQRGGYNEQFF; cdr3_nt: TGTGCCAGCAGCAGCCAGCGGGGGGGGTACAATGAGCAGTTCTTC
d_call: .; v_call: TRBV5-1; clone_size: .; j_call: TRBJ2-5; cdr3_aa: CASSLSGTRNGGETQYF; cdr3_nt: TGCGCCAGCAGCCTTTCCGGGACCCGCAACGGCGGGGAGACCCAGTACTTC
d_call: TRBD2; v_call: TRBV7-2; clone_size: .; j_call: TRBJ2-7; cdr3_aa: CASSLWTSGGYEQYF; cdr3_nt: TGTGCCAGCAGCTTGTGGACTAGCGGGGGTTACGAGCAGTACTTC
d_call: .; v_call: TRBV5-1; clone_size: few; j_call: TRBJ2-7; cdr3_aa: CASSLAPGYEQYF; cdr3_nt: TGCGCCAGCAGCTTGGCGCCAGGCTACGAGCAGTACTTC
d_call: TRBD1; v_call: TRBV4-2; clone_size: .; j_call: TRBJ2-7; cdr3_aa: CASSQDPQRDRETYEQYF; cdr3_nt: TGTGCCAGCAGCCAAGACCCCCAGCGGGACAGGGAAACCTACGAGCAGTACTTC
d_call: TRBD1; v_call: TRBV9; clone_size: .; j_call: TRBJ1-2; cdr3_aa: CASSPGGTGYGYTF; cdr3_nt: TGTGCCAGCAGCCCTGGAGGGACAGGTTATGGCTACACCTTC
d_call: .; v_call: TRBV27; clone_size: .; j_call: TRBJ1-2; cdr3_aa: CASSLRTGYGYTF; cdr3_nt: TGTGCCAGCAGTTTACGTACAGGCTACGGCTACACCTTC
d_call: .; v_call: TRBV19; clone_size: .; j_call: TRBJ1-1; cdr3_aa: CASSTTMNTEAFF; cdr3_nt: TGTGCCAGTAGTACGACCATGAACACTGAAGCTTTCTTT
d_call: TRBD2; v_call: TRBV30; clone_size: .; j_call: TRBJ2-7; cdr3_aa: CAWSALGLAGYEQYF; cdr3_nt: TGTGCCTGGAGCGCTTTGGGGCTAGCGGGATACGAGCAGTACTTC
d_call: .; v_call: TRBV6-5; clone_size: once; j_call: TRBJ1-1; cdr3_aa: CASSYSFRNTEAFF; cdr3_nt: TGTGCCAGCAGTTACTCGTTCCGGAACACTGAAGCTTTCTTT
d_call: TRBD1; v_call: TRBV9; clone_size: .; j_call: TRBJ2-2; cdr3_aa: CASSVDRGGTGVRTGELFF; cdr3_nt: TGTGCCAGCAGCGTAGATCGTGGTGGGACAGGGGTAAGGACCGGGGAGCTGTTTTTT
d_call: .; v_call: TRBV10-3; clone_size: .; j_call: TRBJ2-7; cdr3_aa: CAIGLWGPGEQYF; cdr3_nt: TGTGCCATCGGATTGTGGGGGCCAGGAGAGCAGTACTTC
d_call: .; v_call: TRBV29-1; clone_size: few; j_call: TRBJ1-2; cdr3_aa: CSVDDSYGYTF; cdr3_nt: TGCAGCGTTGACGACAGCTATGGCTACACCTTC
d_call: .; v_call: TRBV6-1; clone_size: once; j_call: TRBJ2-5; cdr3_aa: CASSDVLAPQETQYF; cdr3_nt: TGTGCCAGCAGTGACGTGTTGGCGCCTCAAGAGACCCAGTACTTC
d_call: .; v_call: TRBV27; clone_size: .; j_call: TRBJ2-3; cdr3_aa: CASSLTYADTQYF; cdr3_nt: TGTGCCAGCAGTTTAACCTACGCAGATACGCAGTATTTT
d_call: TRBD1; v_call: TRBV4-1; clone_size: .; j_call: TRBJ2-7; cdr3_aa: CASSQDGTAPREQYF; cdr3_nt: TGCGCCAGCAGCCAGGACGGGACAGCACCGCGCGAGCAGTACTTC
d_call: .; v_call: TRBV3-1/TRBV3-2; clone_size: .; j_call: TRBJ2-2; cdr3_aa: CASSQVGELFF; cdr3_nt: TGTGCCAGCAGCCAAGTGGGAGAGCTGTTTTTT
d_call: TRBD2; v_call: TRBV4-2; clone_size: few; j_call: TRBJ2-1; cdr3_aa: CASSQDLSSGSYNEQFF; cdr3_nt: TGTGCCAGCAGCCAAGATTTGTCTAGCGGATCCTACAATGAGCAGTTCTTC
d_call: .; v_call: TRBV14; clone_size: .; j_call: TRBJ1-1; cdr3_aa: CASSPFFTEAFF; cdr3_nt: TGTGCCAGCAGCCCCTTCTTCACTGAAGCTTTCTTT
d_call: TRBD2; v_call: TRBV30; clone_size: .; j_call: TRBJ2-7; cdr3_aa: CACPTGTSSYEQYF; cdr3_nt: TGTGCCTGCCCCACCGGGACTAGCTCCTACGAGCAGTACTTC
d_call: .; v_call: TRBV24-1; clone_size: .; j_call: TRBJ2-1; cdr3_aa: CATSVRALGNEQFF; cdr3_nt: TGTGCCACCAGTGTCCGGGCCTTGGGTAATGAGCAGTTCTTC
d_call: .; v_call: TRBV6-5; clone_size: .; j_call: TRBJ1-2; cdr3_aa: CASSLFRGNYGYTF; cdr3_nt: TGTGCCAGCAGTTTATTCAGGGGAAACTATGGCTACACCTTC
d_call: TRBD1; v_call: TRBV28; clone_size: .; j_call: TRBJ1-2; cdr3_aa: CASSLLGQGSYGYTF; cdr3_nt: TGTGCCAGCAGTTTATTGGGACAGGGATCCTATGGCTACACCTTC
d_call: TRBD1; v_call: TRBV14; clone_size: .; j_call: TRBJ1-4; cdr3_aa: CASSQVRDSQREKLFF; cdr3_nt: TGTGCCAGCAGCCAAGTTCGGGACAGCCAACGCGAAAAACTGTTTTTT
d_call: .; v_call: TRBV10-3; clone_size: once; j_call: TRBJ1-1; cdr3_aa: CAISPGSTEAFF; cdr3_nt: TGTGCCATCAGTCCTGGGAGCACTGAAGCTTTCTTT